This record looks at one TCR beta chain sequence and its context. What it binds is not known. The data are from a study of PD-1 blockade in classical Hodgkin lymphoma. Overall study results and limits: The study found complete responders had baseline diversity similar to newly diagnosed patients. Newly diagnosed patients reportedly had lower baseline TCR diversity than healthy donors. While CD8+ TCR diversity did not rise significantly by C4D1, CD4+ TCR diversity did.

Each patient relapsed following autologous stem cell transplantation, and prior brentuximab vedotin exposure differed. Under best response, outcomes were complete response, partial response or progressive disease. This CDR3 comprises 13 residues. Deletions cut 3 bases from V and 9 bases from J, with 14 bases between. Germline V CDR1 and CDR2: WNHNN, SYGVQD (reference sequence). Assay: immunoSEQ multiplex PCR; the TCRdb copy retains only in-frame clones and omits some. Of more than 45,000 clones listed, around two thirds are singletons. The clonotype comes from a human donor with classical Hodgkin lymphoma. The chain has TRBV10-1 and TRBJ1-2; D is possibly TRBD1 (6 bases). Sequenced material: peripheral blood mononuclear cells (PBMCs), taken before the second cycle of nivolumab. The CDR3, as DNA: TGCGCCAGCAGTGACCGGCAGGGGATACGCTACACCTTC. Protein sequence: CASSDRQGIRYTF.